The clone carrying this T cell receptor beta chain was observed many times. Its cognate antigen is unknown. Fresh peripheral blood, approximately 10 ml, yielded the PBMCs. The data were taken from a study of T cells in Graves' hyperthyroidism and ophthalmopathy. Whole-study results and caveats: A median around 5.9 months before onset, the model predicted ophthalmopathy.

The TCR beta CDR3 regions underwent amplification using RNA transcripts as the source. A set of HTBI primers served as the primers for a first-round RT-PCR of the TCR CDR3. TCRdb ran MiXCR on the multiplex PCR reads and lists one entry per CDR3 protein. The data show around 420,000 distinct CDR3 sequences, approximately 14% seen once. Germline CDR1 and CDR2: SEHNR and FQNEAQ (reference sequence). V was shortened by 5 bases and J by 3 bases, with 18 bases between the two germline ends. The CDR3 extends over 16 amino acids. The sequenced material came from blood. The TCR was taken from a woman younger than 30 with Graves' hyperthyroidism. This chain links TRBV7-9 with TRBJ2-3, with a tentative D call TRBD2 (6 bases). CDR3 sequence reads: CASSPGDSSFTDTQYF. The DNA for the CDR3 is TGTGCCAGCAGCCCCGGGGACTCTTCCTTTACAGATACGCAGTATTTT.